This entry features one T cell receptor (beta chain) sequence. This clonotype was observed at least ten times. No antigen is known for it. The sample holds no much larger clone one base away, and base qualities are not on file. The CDR1 and CDR2 encoded by the germline V gene are MGHDK and SYGVNS. Compared with germline, V lacks 6 bases and J lacks 4 bases; bases without a gene match: 11. The CDR3 contains 15 residues, cysteine and phenylalanine counted. Kept here is only the CDR3 DNA, which spans 45 bases and is read in frame from base 1. This record comes from a study of CD8 T cells in ankylosing spondylitis (dated by TCRdb to the late 2010s). Regarding the complete study: To find TCR variants linked to disease, the study profiled T cell receptor beta repertoires in ankylosing spondylitis patients and healthy donors. Peripheral blood samples were taken, and synovial fluid was additionally collected from ankylosing spondylitis patients. In total, the full study cohort was made up of roughly 110 healthy donors and more than 20 ankylosing spondylitis patients. Broad study findings and their caveats: Significant enrichment of the disease-linked clones was reported in matched synovial fluid samples from ankylosing spondylitis patients. Some of the motif variants had been reported before in the synovial fluid and blood of reactive arthritis patients, a finding that suggests common disease-initiation mechanisms. A TCR beta motif made up of eight highly homologous amino acid variants appeared to be characteristic of blood from ankylosing spondylitis patients. The disease-linked clones had a CD8+ phenotype and were found at relatively low frequencies in peripheral blood.

TCRdb shows the sequencer as Illumina HiSeq 2500. Quantitative 5'-RACE with molecular barcodes was the method used to prepare the TCR beta libraries. In the authors' own workflow: Disease-linked TCR variants were identified with a new computational method built on a probabilistic model of VDJ rearrangement. TCRdb reprocessed the public reads (quality trimming at Q25 with fastp, clone calling with MiXCR) and kept in-frame beta chains. Rows with one shared CDR3 protein collapse into an entry with the most common genes and DNA. The V and J calls follow TCRdb's processing rather than the paper's. The sample includes 150,000 to 200,000 distinct CDR3 sequences, with roughly 12% observed a single time. Roughly 29% of the sample is in the top ten clones.

Sequenced: blood, either unsorted or a sorted T cell fraction (not recorded which). This receptor chain uses TRBV25-1 and TRBJ2-7, with 8 bases aligning to TRBD1. The origin of this receptor is a male donor with ankylosing spondylitis or in good health (not recorded which). The CDR3 reads CASSKTGTGIYEQYF. The nucleotide sequence is given as TGTGCCAGCAGCAAAACCGGGACAGGAATTTACGAGCAGTACTTC.